This is a list of T cell receptor beta chains from one sample in a study of blood T cell repertoires in COVID-19. Sequencing used immunoSEQ multiplex PCR; TCRdb keeps in-frame clones, though not all of them. The table has 15,000 to 20,000 clones, roughly 89% seen once. Material: peripheral blood. Receptors originate from a man in his sixties with active COVID-19. CDR3s include the opening cysteine and the closing phenylalanine or tryptophan. D genes are given only for firm matches. The size field is filled for only some rows; it gives once, few, many or a size class.

v_call: TRBV19; j_call: TRBJ2-2; d_call: -; clone_size: -; cdr3_nt: TGTGCCAGTAGTATAGGACAGGACCCGACCGGGGAGCTGTTTTTT; cdr3_aa: CASSIGQDPTGELFF
v_call: TRBV3-1/TRBV3-2; j_call: TRBJ1-6; d_call: -; clone_size: -; cdr3_nt: TGTGCCACCTCTCTAGGTCCTGTCGGGTTCAATTCACCCCTCCACTTT; cdr3_aa: CATSLGPVGFNSPLHF
v_call: TRBV13; j_call: TRBJ1-2; d_call: -; clone_size: -; cdr3_nt: TGTGCCAGCAGCTCGGGGGACCGTCTCTATGGCTACACCTTC; cdr3_aa: CASSSGDRLYGYTF
v_call: TRBV7-6; j_call: TRBJ1-2; d_call: -; clone_size: -; cdr3_nt: TGTGCCAGCAGCTTAGGAGTAGGCGGAGGCTACACCTTC; cdr3_aa: CASSLGVGGGYTF
v_call: TRBV13; j_call: TRBJ2-3; d_call: -; clone_size: -; cdr3_nt: TGTGCCAGCAGCCTAGGGGAGGATACGCAGTATTTT; cdr3_aa: CASSLGEDTQYF
v_call: TRBV19; j_call: TRBJ1-5; d_call: TRBD1; clone_size: -; cdr3_nt: TGTGCCAGTAGTGTTTATGGACAGGGCCGACAGCCCCAGCATTTT; cdr3_aa: CASSVYGQGRQPQHF
v_call: TRBV11-3; j_call: TRBJ2-3; d_call: -; clone_size: -; cdr3_nt: TGTGCCAGCACAGATCCTAGCACAGATACGCAGTATTTT; cdr3_aa: CASTDPSTDTQYF
v_call: TRBV14; j_call: TRBJ2-1; d_call: -; clone_size: -; cdr3_nt: TGTGCCAGCAGCCAATACGCCCACCGACTTTACAATGAGCAGTTCTTC; cdr3_aa: CASSQYAHRLYNEQFF
v_call: TRBV5-1; j_call: TRBJ2-5; d_call: TRBD1; clone_size: -; cdr3_nt: TGCGCCAGCAGCCCTACGACAGGGTACAAGGGAGAGACCCAGTACTTC; cdr3_aa: CASSPTTGYKGETQYF
v_call: TRBV5-1; j_call: TRBJ2-1; d_call: TRBD2; clone_size: -; cdr3_nt: TGCGCCAGCAGCTTGCTTTCTGGCGGGGGGGCGGATGAGCAGTTCTTC; cdr3_aa: CASSLLSGGGADEQFF
v_call: TRBV15; j_call: TRBJ2-1; d_call: -; clone_size: -; cdr3_nt: TGTGCCACCAGCAGAGGTTACAGGGACAATGAGCAGTTCTTC; cdr3_aa: CATSRGYRDNEQFF
v_call: TRBV6-2/TRBV6-3; j_call: TRBJ2-7; d_call: -; clone_size: -; cdr3_nt: TGTGCCAGCAGTTACCGGGGGTACGAGCAGTACTTC; cdr3_aa: CASSYRGYEQYF
v_call: TRBV11-3; j_call: TRBJ2-2; d_call: TRBD2; clone_size: -; cdr3_nt: TGTGCCAGCAGCTTAGCGGGGGGGCCCGGGGAGCTGTTTTTT; cdr3_aa: CASSLAGGPGELFF
v_call: TRBV3-1/TRBV3-2; j_call: TRBJ1-1; d_call: -; clone_size: once; cdr3_nt: TGTGCCAGCAGCCAAGATCTTGTTCGAGCTTTCTTT; cdr3_aa: CASSQDLVRAFF
v_call: TRBV18; j_call: TRBJ2-3; d_call: -; clone_size: -; cdr3_nt: TGTGCCAGCTCACCGCCGGGGGGCCCCCCGCAGTATTTT; cdr3_aa: CASSPPGGPPQYF
v_call: TRBV6-6; j_call: TRBJ2-1; d_call: TRBD2; clone_size: -; cdr3_nt: TGTGCCAGCAGATTGACCGGGACTAGCGGGGGGAAGAAGCAGTTCTTC; cdr3_aa: CASRLTGTSGGKKQFF
v_call: TRBV6-2/TRBV6-3; j_call: TRBJ2-7; d_call: -; clone_size: -; cdr3_nt: TGTGCCAGCAGTCTCCCCGACAGGTGGACCTACGAGCAGTACTTC; cdr3_aa: CASSLPDRWTYEQYF
v_call: TRBV18; j_call: TRBJ1-3; d_call: -; clone_size: -; cdr3_nt: TGTGCCAGCTCGTCGAACAGGGCCTCTGGAAACACCATATATTTT; cdr3_aa: CASSSNRASGNTIYF
v_call: TRBV2; j_call: TRBJ2-2; d_call: TRBD2; clone_size: -; cdr3_nt: TGTGCCAGCAGTGATCTAGCGGGGGTCACCGGGGAGCTGTTTTTT; cdr3_aa: CASSDLAGVTGELFF
v_call: TRBV23-1; j_call: TRBJ2-3; d_call: -; clone_size: -; cdr3_nt: TGCGCCAGCAGTCAATCGTGCTCGAGGGATACGCAGTATTTT; cdr3_aa: CASSQSCSRDTQYF
v_call: TRBV5-1; j_call: TRBJ2-3; d_call: TRBD1; clone_size: -; cdr3_nt: TGCGCCAGCAGCGACGGGACAGGGGTTGGTCCAGATACGCAGTATTTT; cdr3_aa: CASSDGTGVGPDTQYF
v_call: TRBV29-1; j_call: TRBJ2-5; d_call: TRBD2; clone_size: -; cdr3_nt: TGCAGCGTTGTTGGGGGGGGACACCAAGAGACCCAGTACTTC; cdr3_aa: CSVVGGGHQETQYF
v_call: TRBV4-1; j_call: TRBJ1-1; d_call: -; clone_size: once; cdr3_nt: TGCGCCAGCAGCCACCCAGGGGTTAACACTGAAGCTTTCTTT; cdr3_aa: CASSHPGVNTEAFF
v_call: TRBV19; j_call: TRBJ1-5; d_call: TRBD1; clone_size: once; cdr3_nt: TGTGCCAGTAACAAGGACAGGGGGCCGTTGGAGCCCCAGCATTTT; cdr3_aa: CASNKDRGPLEPQHF
v_call: TRBV5-1; j_call: TRBJ2-2; d_call: TRBD1; clone_size: -; cdr3_nt: TGCGCCAGCAGCTTGGGGGACAGGGCCGCCGGGGAGCTGTTTTTT; cdr3_aa: CASSLGDRAAGELFF
v_call: TRBV15; j_call: TRBJ2-5; d_call: TRBD2; clone_size: -; cdr3_nt: TGTGCCACCAGCAGAGGTAGTAGCGGGGGGGCTGAGACCCAGTACTTC; cdr3_aa: CATSRGSSGGAETQYF
v_call: TRBV24-1; j_call: TRBJ2-3; d_call: -; clone_size: -; cdr3_nt: TGTGCCACCAGTGATTCTAGGCTGGGCACAGATACGCAGTATTTT; cdr3_aa: CATSDSRLGTDTQYF
v_call: TRBV5-1; j_call: TRBJ2-3; d_call: -; clone_size: -; cdr3_nt: TGCGCCAGCAGCTTGGGCGAGCGGCTCAACACAGATACGCAGTATTTT; cdr3_aa: CASSLGERLNTDTQYF
v_call: TRBV2; j_call: TRBJ2-1; d_call: TRBD2; clone_size: -; cdr3_nt: TGTGCCAGCAGGGCGAGCGGGGGGACCTACAATGAGCAGTTCTTC; cdr3_aa: CASRASGGTYNEQFF
v_call: TRBV19; j_call: TRBJ1-4; d_call: -; clone_size: -; cdr3_nt: TGTGCCAGTAGTATGTTACACGCAACTAATGAAAAACTGTTTTTT; cdr3_aa: CASSMLHATNEKLFF
v_call: TRBV7-2; j_call: TRBJ2-7; d_call: TRBD1; clone_size: -; cdr3_nt: TGTGCCAGCAGCGGGCTCGACAGGGGAACCTACGAGCAGTACTTC; cdr3_aa: CASSGLDRGTYEQYF
v_call: TRBV11-2; j_call: TRBJ2-5; d_call: TRBD2; clone_size: -; cdr3_nt: TGTGCCAGCAGCCCGTCCCTAAGCGGGGGGGCGGGAGAGACCCAGTACTTC; cdr3_aa: CASSPSLSGGAGETQYF
v_call: TRBV29-1; j_call: TRBJ1-1; d_call: -; clone_size: few; cdr3_nt: TGCAGCGTGATGACAGTGATGAACACTGAAGCTTTCTTT; cdr3_aa: CSVMTVMNTEAFF
v_call: TRBV11-2; j_call: TRBJ2-1; d_call: -; clone_size: once; cdr3_nt: TGTGCCAGCAGCTCCACCGGGGTCTATGAGCAGTTCTTC; cdr3_aa: CASSSTGVYEQFF
v_call: TRBV6-5; j_call: TRBJ1-2; d_call: TRBD1; clone_size: once; cdr3_nt: TGTGCCAGCAGTCAGACAGGGGAGTATGGCTACACCTTC; cdr3_aa: CASSQTGEYGYTF
v_call: TRBV3-1/TRBV3-2; j_call: TRBJ2-5; d_call: TRBD1; clone_size: -; cdr3_nt: TGTGCCAGCAGCCAATTGGACAGGGGATTTGGCGAGACCCAGTACTTC; cdr3_aa: CASSQLDRGFGETQYF
v_call: TRBV29-1; j_call: TRBJ2-3; d_call: -; clone_size: -; cdr3_nt: TGCAGCGTTGATGCGGGGGCCAACACAGATACGCAGTATTTT; cdr3_aa: CSVDAGANTDTQYF
v_call: TRBV2; j_call: TRBJ2-3; d_call: -; clone_size: -; cdr3_nt: TGTGCCGGCGGACTGGGTCAGGCAGATACGCAGTATTTT; cdr3_aa: CAGGLGQADTQYF
v_call: TRBV5-1; j_call: TRBJ2-3; d_call: TRBD2; clone_size: -; cdr3_nt: TGCGCCAGCAGCCCATCGCCGAGCGGGGGGACCCTCCCAGATACGCAGTATTTT; cdr3_aa: CASSPSPSGGTLPDTQYF
v_call: TRBV5-4; j_call: TRBJ1-1; d_call: -; clone_size: -; cdr3_nt: TGTGCCAGCAGGTTAGACGGGGACACTGAAGCTTTCTTT; cdr3_aa: CASRLDGDTEAFF
v_call: TRBV6-5; j_call: TRBJ2-5; d_call: -; clone_size: -; cdr3_nt: TGTGCCAGCAGTCTTTCGTACCAAGAGACCCAGTACTTC; cdr3_aa: CASSLSYQETQYF
v_call: TRBV6-6; j_call: TRBJ2-6; d_call: TRBD1; clone_size: few; cdr3_nt: TGTGCCAGCAGTTACGGACAGGGGACTGGGGCCAACGTCCTGACTTTC; cdr3_aa: CASSYGQGTGANVLTF
v_call: TRBV10-3; j_call: TRBJ1-2; d_call: -; clone_size: -; cdr3_nt: TGTGCCATCAGTGATGTAGACACCGCTAACTATGGCTACACCTTC; cdr3_aa: CAISDVDTANYGYTF
v_call: TRBV6-6; j_call: TRBJ1-1; d_call: TRBD1; clone_size: -; cdr3_nt: TGTGCCAGCAGACCTACGACAGGGGGCGCGGGCACTGAAGCTTTCTTT; cdr3_aa: CASRPTTGGAGTEAFF
v_call: TRBV5-1; j_call: TRBJ2-2; d_call: TRBD2; clone_size: -; cdr3_nt: TGCGCCAGCAGCTTGGCCTTACTAGCGGGGGGGCGAAACACCGGGGAGCTGTTTTTT; cdr3_aa: CASSLALLAGGRNTGELFF
v_call: TRBV28; j_call: TRBJ1-1; d_call: TRBD1; clone_size: -; cdr3_nt: TGTGCCAGCAGTTTTACAGGGGACAACACTGAAGCTTTCTTT; cdr3_aa: CASSFTGDNTEAFF
v_call: TRBV3-1/TRBV3-2; j_call: TRBJ1-2; d_call: TRBD1; clone_size: -; cdr3_nt: TGTGCCAGCAGCCAGTCAGGGGGAGACGGCTACACCTTC; cdr3_aa: CASSQSGGDGYTF
v_call: TRBV27; j_call: TRBJ2-4; d_call: TRBD2; clone_size: -; cdr3_nt: TGTGCCAGCAGTTTCCCCGGGACTAAGATTCAGTACTTC; cdr3_aa: CASSFPGTKIQYF
v_call: TRBV29-1; j_call: TRBJ2-1; d_call: TRBD2; clone_size: -; cdr3_nt: TGCAGCGCCCACGCCACTAGCGGGGATGGCAATGAGCAGTTCTTC; cdr3_aa: CSAHATSGDGNEQFF
v_call: TRBV4-1; j_call: TRBJ2-3; d_call: TRBD1; clone_size: -; cdr3_nt: TGCGCCAGCAGACCTAGACTTGGACAGGGATACACAGATACGCAGTATTTT; cdr3_aa: CASRPRLGQGYTDTQYF
v_call: TRBV19; j_call: TRBJ2-1; d_call: TRBD2; clone_size: -; cdr3_nt: TGTGCCAGTAGTAAGGGCGGGGGTAATTACAATGAGCAGTTCTTC; cdr3_aa: CASSKGGGNYNEQFF
v_call: TRBV19; j_call: TRBJ1-5; d_call: TRBD1; clone_size: -; cdr3_nt: TGTGCCAGTAGGGACCAAGGGGGCGCCCCGGCGAAGGTCCAGCATTTT; cdr3_aa: CASRDQGGAPAKVQHF
v_call: TRBV12-5; j_call: TRBJ1-5; d_call: -; clone_size: once; cdr3_nt: TGTGCTAGTGGTTTTTCTGGCAATCAGCCCCAGCATTTT; cdr3_aa: CASGFSGNQPQHF